This entry features one T cell receptor beta chain sequence. Antigen unknown. TCRdb fed the reads into MiXCR, producing one record per CDR3 protein. The table shows hundreds of thousands of distinct CDR3 sequences, with around 9.1% occurring only once. These data belong to a study of T cell repertoires in cytomegalovirus infection. Study information: Based on public TCR beta signatures, there were indications of CMV infection and of a matching HLA type.

This CDR3 has 14 residues. The V end lost 3 bases, the J end lost 7 bases, and 16 bases lay between the germline ends. In germline, CDR1 is SEHNR, CDR2 FQNEAQ (reference sequence). Overall study results and limits: Clonotypes of TCR beta that were HLA-C-restricted and CMV-specific dominated the ex vivo response. The cumulative frequency of public TCR beta families identified carriers of CMV plus the relevant HLA.

The chain uses TRBV7-9 and TRBJ2-7; D may be TRBD1 (6 bases). The sequenced sample was PBMCs. The clonotype comes from a human donor in good health (CMV status not recorded). Some clones in this sample may be carry-over from other donors' samples. CDR3 coding DNA: TGTGCCAGCAGCTTGGGGGCAGGGTCAAATGAGCAGTACGTC. Translated: CASSLGAGSNEQYV.